The next 2 T cell receptor beta chains were all read from a single sample in a study of T cells in Graves' hyperthyroidism and ophthalmopathy. Amplified TCR beta CDR3 regions came from RNA transcripts. The TCR CDR3 first-round RT-PCR relied on the HTBI primer set. Each CDR3 protein gets one entry after TCRdb re-called the multiplex PCR reads with MiXCR. The data hold hundreds of thousands of distinct CDR3 sequences, with about 35% observed a single time. Sequenced sample: blood. The receptors were gathered from a woman in her forties with Graves' hyperthyroidism.

The CDR3 loop is CSARESRGVGNEQYF. CDR3 bases: TGCAGTGCTAGAGAGTCGCGGGGGGTCGGGAATGAGCAGTACTTC. The gene calls are TRBV20-1 and TRBJ2-5, with 8 nucleotides matching TRBD2. The germline gives CDR1 DFQATT, CDR2 SNEGSKA (reference sequence). V trimming: 0 bases; J trimming: 11 bases; junction bases outside the gene matches: 14. This CDR3 contains 15 residues.

This clonotype was picked up a small number of times. The gene calls are TRBV12-3 or TRBV12-4 and TRBJ1-1; no definite D call. The CDR3 sequence is 13 residues long. Between the trimmed V and J ends, which lost 3 bases and 4 bases, there was a span of 9 bases. CDR3 in amino acids: CASSLMRGTEAFF. DNA for the CDR3: TGTGCCAGCAGTTTGATGCGGGGCACTGAAGCTTTCTTT.